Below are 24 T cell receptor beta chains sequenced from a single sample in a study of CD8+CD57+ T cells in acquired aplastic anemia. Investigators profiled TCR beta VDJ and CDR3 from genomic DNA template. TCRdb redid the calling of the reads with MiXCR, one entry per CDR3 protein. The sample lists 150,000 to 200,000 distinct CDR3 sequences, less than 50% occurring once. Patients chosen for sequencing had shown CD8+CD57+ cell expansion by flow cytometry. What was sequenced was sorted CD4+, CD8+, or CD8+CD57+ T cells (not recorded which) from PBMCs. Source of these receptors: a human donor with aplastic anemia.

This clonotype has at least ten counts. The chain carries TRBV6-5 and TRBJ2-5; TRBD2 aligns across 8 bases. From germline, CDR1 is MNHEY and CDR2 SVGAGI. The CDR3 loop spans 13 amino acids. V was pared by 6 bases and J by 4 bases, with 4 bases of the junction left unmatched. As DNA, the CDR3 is TGTGCCAGCAGGCCCAGCGGGGGAGAGACCCAGTACTTC. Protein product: CASRPSGGETQYF.

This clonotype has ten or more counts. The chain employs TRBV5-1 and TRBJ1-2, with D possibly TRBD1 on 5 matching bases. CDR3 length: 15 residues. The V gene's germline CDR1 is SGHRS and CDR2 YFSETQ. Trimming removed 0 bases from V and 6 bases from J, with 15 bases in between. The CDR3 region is CASSLVGGLGDGYTF. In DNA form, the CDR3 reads TGCGCCAGCAGCTTGGTTGGGGGACTGGGAGATGGCTACACCTTC.

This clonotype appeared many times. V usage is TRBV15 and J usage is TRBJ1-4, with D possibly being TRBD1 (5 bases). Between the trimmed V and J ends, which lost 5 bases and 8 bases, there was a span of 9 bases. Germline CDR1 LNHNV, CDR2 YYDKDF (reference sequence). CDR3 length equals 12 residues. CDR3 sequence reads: CATSRRGEKLFF. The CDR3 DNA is TGTGCCACCAGCCGCCGGGGGGAAAAACTGTTTTTT.

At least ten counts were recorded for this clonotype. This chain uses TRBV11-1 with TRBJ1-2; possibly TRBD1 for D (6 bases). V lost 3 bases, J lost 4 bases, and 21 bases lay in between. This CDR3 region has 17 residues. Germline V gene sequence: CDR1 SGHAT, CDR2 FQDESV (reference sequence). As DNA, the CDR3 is TGTGCCAGCAGCTTGTCGGGAGTACAGGGAGATTCCTATGGCTACACCTTC. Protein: CASSLSGVQGDSYGYTF.

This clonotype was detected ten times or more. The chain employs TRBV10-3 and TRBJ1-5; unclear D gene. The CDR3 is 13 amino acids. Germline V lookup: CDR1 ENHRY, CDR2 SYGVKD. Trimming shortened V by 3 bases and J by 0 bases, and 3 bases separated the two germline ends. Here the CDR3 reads CAISELSNQPQHF. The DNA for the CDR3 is TGTGCCATCAGTGAACTTAGCAATCAGCCCCAGCATTTT.

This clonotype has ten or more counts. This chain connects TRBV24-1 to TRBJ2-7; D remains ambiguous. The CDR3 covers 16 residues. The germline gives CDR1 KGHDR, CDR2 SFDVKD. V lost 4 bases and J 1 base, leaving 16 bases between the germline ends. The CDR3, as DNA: TGTGCCACCAGTGACCCGAAAAAGGGTGCGTCCTACGAGCAGTACTTC. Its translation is CATSDPKKGASYEQYF.

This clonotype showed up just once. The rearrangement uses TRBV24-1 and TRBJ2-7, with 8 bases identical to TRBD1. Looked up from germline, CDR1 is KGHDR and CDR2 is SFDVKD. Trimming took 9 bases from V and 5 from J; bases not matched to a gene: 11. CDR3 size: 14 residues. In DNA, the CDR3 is TGTGCCACCCGTACAATCCGACAGGGGAACGAGCAGTACGTC. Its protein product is CATRTIRQGNEQYV.

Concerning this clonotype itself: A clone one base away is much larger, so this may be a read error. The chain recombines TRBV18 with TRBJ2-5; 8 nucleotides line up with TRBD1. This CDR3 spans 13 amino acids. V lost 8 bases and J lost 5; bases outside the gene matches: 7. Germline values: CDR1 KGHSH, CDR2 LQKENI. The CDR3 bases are TGTGCCAGCCCACGGGACAGGAGCGAGACCCAGTACTTC. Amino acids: CASPRDRSETQYF. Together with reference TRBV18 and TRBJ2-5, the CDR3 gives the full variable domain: NAGVMQNPRHLVRRRGQEARLRCSPMKGHSHVYWYRQLPEEGLKFMVYLQKENIIDESGMPKERFSAEFPKEGPSILRIQQVVRGDSAAYFCASPRDRSETQYFGPGTRLLVL.

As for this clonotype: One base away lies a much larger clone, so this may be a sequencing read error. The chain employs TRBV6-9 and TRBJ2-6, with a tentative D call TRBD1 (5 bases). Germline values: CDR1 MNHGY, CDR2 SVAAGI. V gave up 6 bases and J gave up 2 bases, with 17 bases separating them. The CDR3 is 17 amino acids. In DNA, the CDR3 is TGTGCCAGCAGGGGGCAGGCTAAAGTACCTGGGGCCAACGTCCTGACTTTC. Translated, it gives CASRGQAKVPGANVLTF.

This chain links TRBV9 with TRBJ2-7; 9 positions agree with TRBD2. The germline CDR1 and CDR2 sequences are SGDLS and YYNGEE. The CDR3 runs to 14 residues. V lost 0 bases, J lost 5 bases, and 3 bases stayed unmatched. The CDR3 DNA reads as TGTGCCAGCAGCGTAGATGAGCGGGGGGACGAGCAGTACTTC. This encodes CASSVDERGDEQYF.

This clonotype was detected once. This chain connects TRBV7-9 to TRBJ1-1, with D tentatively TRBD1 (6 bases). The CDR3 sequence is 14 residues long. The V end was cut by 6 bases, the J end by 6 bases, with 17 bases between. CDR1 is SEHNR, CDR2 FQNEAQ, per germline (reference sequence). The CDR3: CASRNTGFEPEAFF. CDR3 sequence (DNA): TGTGCCAGCAGAAATACAGGGTTCGAACCTGAAGCTTTCTTT.

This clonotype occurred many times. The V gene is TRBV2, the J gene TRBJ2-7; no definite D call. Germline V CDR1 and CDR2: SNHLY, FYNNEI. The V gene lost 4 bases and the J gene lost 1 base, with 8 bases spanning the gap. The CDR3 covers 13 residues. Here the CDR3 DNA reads TGTGCCAGCAGTGCCAGAAGGTCCTACGAGCAGTACTTC. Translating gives CASSARRSYEQYF.

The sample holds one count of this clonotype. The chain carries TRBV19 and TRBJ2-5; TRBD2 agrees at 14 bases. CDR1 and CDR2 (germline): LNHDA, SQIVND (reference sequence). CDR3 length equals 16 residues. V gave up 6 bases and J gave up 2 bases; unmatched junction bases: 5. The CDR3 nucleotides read TGTGCCAGTAGCCTTGGACTAGCGGGGGGACAAGAGACCCAGTACTTC. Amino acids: CASSLGLAGGQETQYF.

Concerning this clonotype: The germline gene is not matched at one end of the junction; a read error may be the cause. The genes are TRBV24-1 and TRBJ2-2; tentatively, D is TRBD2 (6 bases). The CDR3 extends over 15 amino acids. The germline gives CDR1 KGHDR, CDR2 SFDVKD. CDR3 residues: CATSNADRNTGGLFF. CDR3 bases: TGTGCCACCAGTAATGCTGACCGTAACACCGGGGGGCTGTTTTTT.

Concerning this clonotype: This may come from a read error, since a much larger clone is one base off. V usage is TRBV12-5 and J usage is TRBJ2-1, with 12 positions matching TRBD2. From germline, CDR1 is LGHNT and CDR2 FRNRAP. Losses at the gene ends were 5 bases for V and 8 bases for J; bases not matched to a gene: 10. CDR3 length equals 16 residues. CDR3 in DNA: TGTGCTAGTGGTCCCCGGGCTAGCGGGAGGGTCCATGAGCAGTTCTTC. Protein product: CASGPRASGRVHEQFF.

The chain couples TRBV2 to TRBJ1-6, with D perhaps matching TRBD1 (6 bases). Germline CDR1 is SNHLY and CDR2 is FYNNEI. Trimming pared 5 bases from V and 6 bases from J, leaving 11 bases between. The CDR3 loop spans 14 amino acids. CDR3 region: CASSRQGTNSPLHF. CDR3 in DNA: TGTGCCAGCAGTCGGCAGGGGACTAATTCACCCCTCCACTTT.

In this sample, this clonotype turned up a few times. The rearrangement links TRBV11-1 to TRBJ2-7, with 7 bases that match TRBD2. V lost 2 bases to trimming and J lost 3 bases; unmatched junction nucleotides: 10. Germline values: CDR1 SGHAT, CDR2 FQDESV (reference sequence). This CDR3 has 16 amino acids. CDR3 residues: CASSLPSGGGRYEQYF. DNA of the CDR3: TGTGCCAGCAGCTTACCTAGCGGAGGAGGGCGCTACGAGCAGTACTTC.

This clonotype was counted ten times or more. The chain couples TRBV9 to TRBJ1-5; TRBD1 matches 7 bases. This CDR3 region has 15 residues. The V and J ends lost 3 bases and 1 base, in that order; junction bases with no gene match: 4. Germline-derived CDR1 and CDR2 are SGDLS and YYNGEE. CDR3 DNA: TGTGCCAGCAGCGCAGGGGGAATGAGCAATCAGCCCCAGCATTTT. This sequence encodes CASSAGGMSNQPQHF.

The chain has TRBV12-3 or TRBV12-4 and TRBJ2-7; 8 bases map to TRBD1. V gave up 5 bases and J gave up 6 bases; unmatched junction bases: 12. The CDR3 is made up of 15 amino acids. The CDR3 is CASSEGTGGLVEQYF. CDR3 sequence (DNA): TGTGCCAGCAGTGAAGGGACAGGAGGGCTTGTCGAGCAGTACTTC.

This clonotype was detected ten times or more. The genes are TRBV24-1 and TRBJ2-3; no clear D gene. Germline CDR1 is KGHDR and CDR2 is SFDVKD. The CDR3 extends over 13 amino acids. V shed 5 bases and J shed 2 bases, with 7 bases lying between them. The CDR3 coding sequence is TGTGCCACCAGTGTGGGGTACACAGATACGCAGTATTTT. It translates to CATSVGYTDTQYF.

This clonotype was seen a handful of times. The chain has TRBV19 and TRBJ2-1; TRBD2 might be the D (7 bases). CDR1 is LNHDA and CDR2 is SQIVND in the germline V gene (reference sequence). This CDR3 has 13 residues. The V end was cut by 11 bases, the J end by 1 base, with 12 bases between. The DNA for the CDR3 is TGTGCCTGGAAGGGGGGGTCCTACAATGAGCAGTTCTTC. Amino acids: CAWKGGSYNEQFF.

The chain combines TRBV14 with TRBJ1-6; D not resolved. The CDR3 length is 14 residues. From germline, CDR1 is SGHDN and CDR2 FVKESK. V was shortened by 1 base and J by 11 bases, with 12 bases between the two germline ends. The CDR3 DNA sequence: TGTGCCAGCAGCCAAGGGTGGGATGGGGCACCCCTCCACTTT. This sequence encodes CASSQGWDGAPLHF.

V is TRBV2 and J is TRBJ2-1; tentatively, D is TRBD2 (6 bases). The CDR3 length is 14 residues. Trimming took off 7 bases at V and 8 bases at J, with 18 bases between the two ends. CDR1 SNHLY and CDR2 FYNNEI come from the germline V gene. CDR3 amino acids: CASTEGLNRYEQFF. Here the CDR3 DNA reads TGTGCCAGCACGGAGGGGTTGAACCGCTATGAGCAGTTCTTC. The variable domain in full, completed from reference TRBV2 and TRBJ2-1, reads EPEVTQTPSHQVTQMGQEVILRCVPISNHLYFYWYRQILGQKVEFLVSFYNNEISEKSEIFDDQFSVERPDGSNFTLKIRSTKLEDSAMYFCASTEGLNRYEQFFGPGTRLTVL.

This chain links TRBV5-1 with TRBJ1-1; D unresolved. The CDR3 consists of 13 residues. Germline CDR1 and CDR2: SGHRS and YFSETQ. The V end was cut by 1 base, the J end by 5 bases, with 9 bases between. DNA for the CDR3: TGCGCCAGCAGCTTGTTAAGTCGGACTGAAGCTTTCTTT. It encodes CASSLLSRTEAFF.